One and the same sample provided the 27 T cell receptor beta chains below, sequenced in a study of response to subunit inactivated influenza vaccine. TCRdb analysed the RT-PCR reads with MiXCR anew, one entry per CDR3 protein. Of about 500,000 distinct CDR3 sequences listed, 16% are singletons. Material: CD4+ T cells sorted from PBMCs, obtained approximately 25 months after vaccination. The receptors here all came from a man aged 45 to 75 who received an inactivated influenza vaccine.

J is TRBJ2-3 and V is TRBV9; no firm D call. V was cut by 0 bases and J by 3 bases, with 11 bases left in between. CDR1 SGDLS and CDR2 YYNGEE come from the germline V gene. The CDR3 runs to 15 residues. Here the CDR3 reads CASSVVGQRTDTQYF. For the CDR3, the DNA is TGTGCCAGCAGCGTAGTTGGTCAGAGGACAGATACGCAGTATTTT.

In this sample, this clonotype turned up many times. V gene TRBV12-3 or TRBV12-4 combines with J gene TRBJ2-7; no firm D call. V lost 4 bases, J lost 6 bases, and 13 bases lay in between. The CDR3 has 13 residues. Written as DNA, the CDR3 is TGTGCCAGCAGTTCCCAGGTCTTTTCCGAGCAGTACTTC. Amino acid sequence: CASSSQVFSEQYF.

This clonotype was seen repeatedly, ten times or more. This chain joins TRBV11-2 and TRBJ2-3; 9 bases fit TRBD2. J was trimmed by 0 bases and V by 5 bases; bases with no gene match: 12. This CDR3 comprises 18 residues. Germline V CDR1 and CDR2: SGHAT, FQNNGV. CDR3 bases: TGTGCCAGCAGCCCTAGGTTTAGGCTAGCGGGGAGCACAGATACGCAGTATTTT. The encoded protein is CASSPRFRLAGSTDTQYF.

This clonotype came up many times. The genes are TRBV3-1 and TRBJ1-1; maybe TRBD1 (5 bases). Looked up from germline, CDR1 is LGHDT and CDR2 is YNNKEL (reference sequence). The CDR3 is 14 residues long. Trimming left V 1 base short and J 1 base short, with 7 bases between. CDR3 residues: CASSQVQGNTEAFF. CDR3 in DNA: TGTGCCAGCAGCCAAGTGCAGGGGAACACTGAAGCTTTCTTT.

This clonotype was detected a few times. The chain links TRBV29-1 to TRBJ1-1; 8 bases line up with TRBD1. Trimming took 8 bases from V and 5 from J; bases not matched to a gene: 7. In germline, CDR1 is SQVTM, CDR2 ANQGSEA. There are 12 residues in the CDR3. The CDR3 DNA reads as TGCAGCTTCGGACAGGGTCGGACTGAAGCTTTCTTT. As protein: CSFGQGRTEAFF. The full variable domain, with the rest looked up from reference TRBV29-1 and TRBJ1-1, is SAVISQKPSRDICQRGTSLTIQCQVDSQVTMMFWYRQQPGQSLTLIATANQGSEATYESGFVIDKFPISRPNLTFSTLTVSNMSPEDSSIYLCSFGQGRTEAFFGQGTRLTVV.

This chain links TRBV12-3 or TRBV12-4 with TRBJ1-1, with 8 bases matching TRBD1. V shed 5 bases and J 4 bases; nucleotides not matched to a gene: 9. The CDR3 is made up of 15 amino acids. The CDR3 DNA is TGTGCCAGCAGTCGGACAGGGAGGAGCGGCACTGAAGCTTTCTTT. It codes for CASSRTGRSGTEAFF.

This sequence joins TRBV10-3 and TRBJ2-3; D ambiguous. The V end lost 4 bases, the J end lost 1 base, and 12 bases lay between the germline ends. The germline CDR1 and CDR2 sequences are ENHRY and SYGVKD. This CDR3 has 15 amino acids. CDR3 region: CAISGDITRTDTQYF. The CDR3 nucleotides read TGTGCCATCAGTGGTGACATCACCCGCACAGATACGCAGTATTTT.

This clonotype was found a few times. Here the CDR3 reads CASSAGQDLSEQYF. CDR3 DNA: TGTGCCAGCAGCGCCGGACAGGATTTGTCCGAGCAGTACTTC. V is TRBV2 and J is TRBJ2-7; 7 positions agree with TRBD1. V dropped 6 bases and J dropped 6; count of bases not matched to a gene: 11. The length of the CDR3 is 14 residues. Germline-derived CDR1 and CDR2 are SNHLY and FYNNEI.

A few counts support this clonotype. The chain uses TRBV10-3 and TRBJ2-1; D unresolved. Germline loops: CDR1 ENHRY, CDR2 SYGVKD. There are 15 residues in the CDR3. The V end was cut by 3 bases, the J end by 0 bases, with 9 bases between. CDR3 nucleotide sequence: TGTGCCATCAGTGAAAAACATAGCTCCTACAATGAGCAGTTCTTC. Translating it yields CAISEKHSSYNEQFF.

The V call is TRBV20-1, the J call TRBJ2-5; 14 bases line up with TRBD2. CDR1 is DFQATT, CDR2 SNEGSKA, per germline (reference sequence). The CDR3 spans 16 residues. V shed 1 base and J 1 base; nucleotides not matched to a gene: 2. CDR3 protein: CSARGGLAGGQETQYF. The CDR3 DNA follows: TGCAGTGCTAGAGGAGGACTAGCGGGGGGCCAAGAGACCCAGTACTTC.

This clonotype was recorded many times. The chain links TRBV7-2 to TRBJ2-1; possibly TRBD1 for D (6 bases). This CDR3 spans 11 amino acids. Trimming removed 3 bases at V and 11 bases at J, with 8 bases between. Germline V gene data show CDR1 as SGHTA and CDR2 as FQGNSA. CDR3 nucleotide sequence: TGTGCCAGCAGCTTCCGGGACAAGCAGTTCTTC. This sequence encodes CASSFRDKQFF.

CDR3 nucleotide sequence: TGTGCCAGCAGCCGCAGGGGGACTAGCACAGATACGCAGTATTTT. Its translation: CASSRRGTSTDTQYF. The rearrangement links TRBV7-3 to TRBJ2-3; maybe TRBD1 (7 bases). The germline gives CDR1 SGHTA, CDR2 FQGTGA. Trimming took off 5 bases at V and 0 bases at J, with 12 bases between the two ends. The CDR3 is 15 residues long.

The CDR3 sequence: CASSPGVLQGTNEKLFF. The DNA of the CDR3 is TGTGCCAGCAGCCCAGGGGTGTTACAGGGAACTAATGAAAAACTGTTTTTT. The chain recombines TRBV7-9 with TRBJ1-4, with D possibly matching TRBD1 (6 bases). Germline CDR1 reads SEHNR; CDR2 reads FQNEAQ (reference sequence). There are 17 residues in the CDR3. V lost 5 bases, J lost 1 base, and 17 bases lay in between.

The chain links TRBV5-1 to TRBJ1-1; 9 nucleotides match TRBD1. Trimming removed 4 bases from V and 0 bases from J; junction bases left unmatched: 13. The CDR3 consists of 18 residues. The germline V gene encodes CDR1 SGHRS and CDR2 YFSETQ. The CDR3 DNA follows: TGCGCCAGCAGCCGGATGGGAAGGGGACAGGGCCTGAACACTGAAGCTTTCTTT. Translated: CASSRMGRGQGLNTEAFF.

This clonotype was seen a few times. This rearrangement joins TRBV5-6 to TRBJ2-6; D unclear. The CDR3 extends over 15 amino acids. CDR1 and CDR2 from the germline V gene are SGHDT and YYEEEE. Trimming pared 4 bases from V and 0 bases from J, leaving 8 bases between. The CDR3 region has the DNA TGTGCCAGCAGCCCCGACGGCTCTGGGGCCAACGTCCTGACTTTC. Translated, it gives CASSPDGSGANVLTF.

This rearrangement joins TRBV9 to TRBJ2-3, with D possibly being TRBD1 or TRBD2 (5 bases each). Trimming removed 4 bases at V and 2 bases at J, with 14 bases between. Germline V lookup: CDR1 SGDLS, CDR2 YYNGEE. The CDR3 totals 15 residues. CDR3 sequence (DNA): TGTGCCAGCAGCATTGGGGGTAGGCCCACAGATACGCAGTATTTT. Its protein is CASSIGGRPTDTQYF.

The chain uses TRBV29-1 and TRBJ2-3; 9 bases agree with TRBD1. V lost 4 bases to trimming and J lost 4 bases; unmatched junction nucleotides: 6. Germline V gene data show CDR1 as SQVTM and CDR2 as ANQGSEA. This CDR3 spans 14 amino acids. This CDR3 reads CSVGGGQGPDTQYF. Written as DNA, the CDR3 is TGCAGCGTTGGGGGGGGACAGGGCCCAGATACGCAGTATTTT.

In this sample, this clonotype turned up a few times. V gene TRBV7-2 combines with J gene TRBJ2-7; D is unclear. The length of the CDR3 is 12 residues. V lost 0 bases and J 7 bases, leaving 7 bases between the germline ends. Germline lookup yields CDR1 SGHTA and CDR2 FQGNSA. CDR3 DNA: TGTGCCAGCAGCTTAGCTTCGAGGGAGCAGTACTTC. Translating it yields CASSLASREQYF.

In nucleotides, the CDR3 is TGCAGCGTGGGCGGAGGGGGCAAAGAGACCCAGTACTTC. It codes for CSVGGGGKETQYF. The genes are TRBV29-1 and TRBJ2-5, with a tentative D call TRBD1 (7 bases). The CDR3 spans 13 residues. Germline V gene sequence: CDR1 SQVTM, CDR2 ANQGSEA. Trimming took off 6 bases at V and 3 bases at J, with 14 bases between the two ends.

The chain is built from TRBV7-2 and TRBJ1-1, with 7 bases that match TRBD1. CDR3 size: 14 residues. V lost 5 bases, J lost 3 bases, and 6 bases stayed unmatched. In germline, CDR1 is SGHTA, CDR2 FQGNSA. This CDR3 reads CASSPRDRDTEAFF. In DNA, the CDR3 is TGTGCCAGCAGCCCCCGGGACAGAGACACTGAAGCTTTCTTT.

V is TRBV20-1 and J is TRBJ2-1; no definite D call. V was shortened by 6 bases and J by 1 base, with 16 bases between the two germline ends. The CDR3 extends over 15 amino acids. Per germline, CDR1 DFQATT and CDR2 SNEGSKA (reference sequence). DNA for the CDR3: TGCAGTGCAATACACGGCTCTAAGTCCTACAATGAGCAGTTCTTC. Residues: CSAIHGSKSYNEQFF.

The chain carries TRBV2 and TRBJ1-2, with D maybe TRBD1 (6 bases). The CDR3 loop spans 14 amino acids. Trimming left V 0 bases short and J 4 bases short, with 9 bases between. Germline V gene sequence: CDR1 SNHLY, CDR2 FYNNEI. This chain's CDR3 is CASSEALRGYGYTF. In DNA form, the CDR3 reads TGTGCCAGCAGTGAAGCCCTCAGGGGCTATGGCTACACCTTC.

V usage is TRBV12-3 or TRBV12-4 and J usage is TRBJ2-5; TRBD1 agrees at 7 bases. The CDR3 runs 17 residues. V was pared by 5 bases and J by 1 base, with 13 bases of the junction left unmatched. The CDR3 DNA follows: TGTGCCAGCAGTACCCCCATGCTGGACAGGAGCCAAGAGACCCAGTACTTC. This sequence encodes CASSTPMLDRSQETQYF.

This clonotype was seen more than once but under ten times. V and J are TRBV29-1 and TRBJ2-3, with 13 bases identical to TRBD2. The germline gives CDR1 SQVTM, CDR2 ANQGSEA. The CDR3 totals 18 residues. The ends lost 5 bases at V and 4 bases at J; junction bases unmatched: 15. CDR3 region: CSVSRLAGGLSSPDTQYF. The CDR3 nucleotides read TGCAGCGTTTCCCGACTAGCGGGGGGCCTGTCATCCCCAGATACGCAGTATTTT.

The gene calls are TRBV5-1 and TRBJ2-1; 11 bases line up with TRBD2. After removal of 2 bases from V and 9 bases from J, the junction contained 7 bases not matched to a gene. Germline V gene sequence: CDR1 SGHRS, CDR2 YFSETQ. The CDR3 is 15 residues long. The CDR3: CASSFLGLAEGEQFF. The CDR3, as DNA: TGCGCCAGCAGCTTCTTGGGACTAGCGGAGGGTGAGCAGTTCTTC.

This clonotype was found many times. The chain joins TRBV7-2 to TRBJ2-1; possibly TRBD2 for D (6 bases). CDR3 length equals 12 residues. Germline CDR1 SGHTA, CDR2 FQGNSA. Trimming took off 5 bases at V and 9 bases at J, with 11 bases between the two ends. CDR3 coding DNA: TGTGCCAGCAGCCCCGGAGGGTTTGAGCAGTTCTTC. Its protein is CASSPGGFEQFF.

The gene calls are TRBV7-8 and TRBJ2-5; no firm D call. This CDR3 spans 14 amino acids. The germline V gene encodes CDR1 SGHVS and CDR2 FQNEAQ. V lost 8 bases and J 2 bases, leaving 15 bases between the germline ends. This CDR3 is CASSPLGKQETQYF. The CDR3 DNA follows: TGTGCCAGCTCCCCCTTGGGCAAGCAAGAGACCCAGTACTTC.